Reported below is one T cell receptor beta chain. The CDR3 loop spans 13 amino acids. V lost 6 bases and J 2 bases, leaving 12 bases between the germline ends. CDR1 SQVTM and CDR2 ANQGSEA come from the germline V gene. This record comes from a study of identical twins. All donors were healthy, and all were Caucasian. MiXCR, applied by TCRdb to the 5' RACE reads, yields one record per CDR3 protein. The table includes 550,000 to 700,000 distinct CDR3 sequences, about 20% detected once. The data were also submitted as part of a second study, on T cells expressing NK-cell markers. According to that study: The authors sequenced eight donors, of whom seven were HCMV-seropositive and one was seronegative.

V is TRBV29-1 and J is TRBJ2-3; maybe TRBD2 (6 bases). This receptor was taken from a woman aged 18-29 years in good health. The sequencing sample was made of PBMCs. In DNA, the CDR3 is TGCAGCGTCGTTCGGGGGACCACAGATACGCAGTATTTT. Translated: CSVVRGTTDTQYF.